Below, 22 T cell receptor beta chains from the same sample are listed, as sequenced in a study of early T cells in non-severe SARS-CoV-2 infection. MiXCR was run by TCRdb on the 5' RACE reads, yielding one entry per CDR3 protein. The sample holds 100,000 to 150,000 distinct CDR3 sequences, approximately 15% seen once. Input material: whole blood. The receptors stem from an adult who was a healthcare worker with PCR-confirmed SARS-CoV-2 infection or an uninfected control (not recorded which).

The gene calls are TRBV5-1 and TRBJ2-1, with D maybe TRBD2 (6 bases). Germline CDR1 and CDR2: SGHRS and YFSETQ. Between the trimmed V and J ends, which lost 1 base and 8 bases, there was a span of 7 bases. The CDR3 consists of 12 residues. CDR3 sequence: CASSLSGDEQFF. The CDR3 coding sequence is TGCGCCAGCAGCTTGTCGGGGGATGAGCAGTTCTTC.

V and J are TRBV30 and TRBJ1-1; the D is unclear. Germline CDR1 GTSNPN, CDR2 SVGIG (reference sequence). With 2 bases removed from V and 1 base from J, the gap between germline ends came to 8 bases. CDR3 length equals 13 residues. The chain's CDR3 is CAWSPYRNTEAFF. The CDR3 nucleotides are TGTGCCTGGAGTCCCTACAGGAACACTGAAGCTTTCTTT.

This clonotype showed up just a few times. The chain's CDR3 is CSALRQGSTNTEAFF. The CDR3 bases are TGCAGTGCTCTCCGACAGGGGAGTACCAACACTGAAGCTTTCTTT. The chain is built from TRBV20-1 and TRBJ1-1; 8 nucleotides line up with TRBD1. J was trimmed by 2 bases and V by 5 bases; bases with no gene match: 10. Per the germline V gene, CDR1 is DFQATT and CDR2 is SNEGSKA (reference sequence). The CDR3 extends over 15 amino acids.

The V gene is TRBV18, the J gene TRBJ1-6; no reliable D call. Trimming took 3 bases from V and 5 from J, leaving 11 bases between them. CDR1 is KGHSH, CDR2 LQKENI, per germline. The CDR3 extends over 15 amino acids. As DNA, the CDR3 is TGTGCCAGCTCACCGCCGGGAATCAATAATTCACCCCTCCACTTT. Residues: CASSPPGINNSPLHF.

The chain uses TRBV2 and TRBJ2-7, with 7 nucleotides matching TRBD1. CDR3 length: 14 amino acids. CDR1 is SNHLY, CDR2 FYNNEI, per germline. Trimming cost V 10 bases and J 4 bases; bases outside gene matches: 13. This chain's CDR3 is CAIRRDSESYEQYF. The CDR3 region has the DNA TGTGCCATAAGAAGGGACAGCGAAAGTTACGAGCAGTACTTC.

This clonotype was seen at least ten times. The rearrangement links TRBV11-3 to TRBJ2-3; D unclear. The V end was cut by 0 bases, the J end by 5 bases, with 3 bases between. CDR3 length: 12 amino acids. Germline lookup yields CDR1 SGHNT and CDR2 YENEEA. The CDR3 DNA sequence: TGTGCCAGCAGCTTAGAGGTAGATACGCAGTATTTT. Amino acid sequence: CASSLEVDTQYF.

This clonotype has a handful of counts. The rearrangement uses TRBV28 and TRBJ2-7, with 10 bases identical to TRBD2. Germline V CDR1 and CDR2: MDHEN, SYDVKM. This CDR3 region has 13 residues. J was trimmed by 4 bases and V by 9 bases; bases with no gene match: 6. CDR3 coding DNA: TGTGCCAGTTTAGCGGGGGGAGCATACGAGCAGTACTTC. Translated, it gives CASLAGGAYEQYF.

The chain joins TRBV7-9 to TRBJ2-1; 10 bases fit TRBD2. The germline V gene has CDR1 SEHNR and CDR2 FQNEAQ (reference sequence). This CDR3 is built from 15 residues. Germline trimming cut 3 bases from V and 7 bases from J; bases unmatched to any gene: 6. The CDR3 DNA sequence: TGTGCCAGCAGCTTCGTACTAGCGGGGACTAATGAGCAGTTCTTC. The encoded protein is CASSFVLAGTNEQFF.

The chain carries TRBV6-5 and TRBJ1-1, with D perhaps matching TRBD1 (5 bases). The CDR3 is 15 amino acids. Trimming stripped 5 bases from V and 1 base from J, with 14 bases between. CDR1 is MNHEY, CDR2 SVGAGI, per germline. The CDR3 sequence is CASSPGTERNTEAFF. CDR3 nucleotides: TGTGCCAGCAGTCCAGGGACGGAGAGGAACACTGAAGCTTTCTTT.

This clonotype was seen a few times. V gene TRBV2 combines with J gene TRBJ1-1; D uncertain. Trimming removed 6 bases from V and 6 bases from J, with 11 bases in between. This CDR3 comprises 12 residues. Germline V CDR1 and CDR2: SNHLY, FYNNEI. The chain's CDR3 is CASRYIVPEAFF. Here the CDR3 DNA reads TGTGCCAGCAGATATATCGTTCCTGAAGCTTTCTTT.

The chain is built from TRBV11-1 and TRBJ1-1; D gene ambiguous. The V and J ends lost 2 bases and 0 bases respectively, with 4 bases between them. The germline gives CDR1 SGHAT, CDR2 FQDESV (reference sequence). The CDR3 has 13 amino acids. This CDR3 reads CASSLHLNTEAFF. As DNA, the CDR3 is TGTGCCAGCAGCTTACATCTGAACACTGAAGCTTTCTTT. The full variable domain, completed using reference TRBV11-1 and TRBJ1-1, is EAEVAQSPRYKITEKSQAVAFWCDPISGHATLYWYRQILGQGPELLVQFQDESVVDDSQLPKDRFSAERLKGVDSTLKIQPAELGDSAMYLCASSLHLNTEAFFGQGTRLTVV.

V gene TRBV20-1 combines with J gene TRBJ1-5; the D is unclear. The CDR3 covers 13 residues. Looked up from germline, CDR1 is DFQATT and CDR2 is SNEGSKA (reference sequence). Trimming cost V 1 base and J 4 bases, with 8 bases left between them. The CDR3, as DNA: TGCAGTGCTAGAGTAGACCAAAATCAGCCCCAGCATTTT. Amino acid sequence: CSARVDQNQPQHF.

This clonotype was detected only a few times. This chain's CDR3 is CSARRGGIDEQFF. The DNA for the CDR3 is TGCAGTGCTAGACGGGGGGGTATTGATGAGCAGTTCTTC. The V gene is TRBV20-1, the J gene TRBJ2-1; 8 positions match TRBD2. In germline, CDR1 is DFQATT, CDR2 SNEGSKA (reference sequence). Losses at the gene ends were 2 bases for V and 8 bases for J; bases not matched to a gene: 5. The CDR3 extends over 13 amino acids.

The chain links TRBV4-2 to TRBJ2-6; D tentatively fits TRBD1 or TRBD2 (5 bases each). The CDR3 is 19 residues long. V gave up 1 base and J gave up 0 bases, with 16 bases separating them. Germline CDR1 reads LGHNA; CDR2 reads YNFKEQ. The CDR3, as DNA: TGTGCCAGCAGCCAAGGGAGAAGGGACCGGAGCTCTGGGGCCAACGTCCTGACTTTC. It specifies CASSQGRRDRSSGANVLTF.

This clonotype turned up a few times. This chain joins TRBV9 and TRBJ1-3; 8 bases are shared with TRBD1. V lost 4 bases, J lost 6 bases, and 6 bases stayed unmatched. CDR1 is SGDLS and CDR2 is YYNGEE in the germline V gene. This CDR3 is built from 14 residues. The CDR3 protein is CASSSGQGENTIYF. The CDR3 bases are TGTGCCAGCAGCTCAGGACAGGGAGAAAACACCATATATTTT. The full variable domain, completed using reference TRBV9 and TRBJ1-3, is DSGVTQTPKHLITATGQRVTLRCSPRSGDLSVYWYQQSLDQGLQFLIQYYNGEERAKGNILERFSAQQFPDLHSELNLSSLELGDSALYFCASSSGQGENTIYFGEGSWLTVV.

In DNA, the CDR3 is TGCAGTGCCGGGACTAGTAATATCCATGAGCAGTTCTTC. Its protein product is CSAGTSNIHEQFF. This chain joins TRBV20-1 and TRBJ2-1; 8 positions agree with TRBD2. V shed 6 bases and J 8 bases; nucleotides not matched to a gene: 9. CDR1 is DFQATT and CDR2 is SNEGSKA in the germline V gene (reference sequence). The CDR3 runs to 13 residues.

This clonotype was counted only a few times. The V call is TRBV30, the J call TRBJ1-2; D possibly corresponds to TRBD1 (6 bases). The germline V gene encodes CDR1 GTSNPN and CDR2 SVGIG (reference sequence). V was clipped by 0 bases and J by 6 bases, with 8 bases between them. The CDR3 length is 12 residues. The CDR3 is CAWSVGGHGYTF. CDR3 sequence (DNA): TGTGCCTGGAGTGTCGGGGGCCATGGCTACACCTTC.

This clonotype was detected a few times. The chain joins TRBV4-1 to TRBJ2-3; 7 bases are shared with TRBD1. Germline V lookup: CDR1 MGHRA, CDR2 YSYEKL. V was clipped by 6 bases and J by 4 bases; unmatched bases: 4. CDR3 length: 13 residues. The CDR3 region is CASRQGSADTQYF. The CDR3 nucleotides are TGCGCCAGCAGACAGGGGTCGGCAGATACGCAGTATTTT.

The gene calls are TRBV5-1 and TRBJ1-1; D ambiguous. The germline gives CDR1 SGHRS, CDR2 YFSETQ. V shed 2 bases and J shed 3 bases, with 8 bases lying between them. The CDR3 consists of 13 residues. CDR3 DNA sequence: TGCGCCAGCAGCTTAAGGTTTCACACTGAAGCTTTCTTT. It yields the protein CASSLRFHTEAFF.

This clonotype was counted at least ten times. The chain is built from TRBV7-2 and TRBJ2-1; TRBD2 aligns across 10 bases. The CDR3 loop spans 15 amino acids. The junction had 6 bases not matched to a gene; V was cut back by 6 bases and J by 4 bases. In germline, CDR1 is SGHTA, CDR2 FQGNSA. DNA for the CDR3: TGTGCCAGCAGTTTCAGCGGGGGGGGTTACAATGAGCAGTTCTTC. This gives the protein CASSFSGGGYNEQFF.

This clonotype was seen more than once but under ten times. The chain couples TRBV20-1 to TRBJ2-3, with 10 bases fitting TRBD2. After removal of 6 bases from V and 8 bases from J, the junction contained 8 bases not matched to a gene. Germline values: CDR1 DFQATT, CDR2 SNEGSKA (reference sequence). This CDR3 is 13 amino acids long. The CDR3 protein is CSAPLAGVPTQYF. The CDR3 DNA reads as TGCAGTGCCCCTCTAGCGGGGGTGCCTACGCAGTATTTT.

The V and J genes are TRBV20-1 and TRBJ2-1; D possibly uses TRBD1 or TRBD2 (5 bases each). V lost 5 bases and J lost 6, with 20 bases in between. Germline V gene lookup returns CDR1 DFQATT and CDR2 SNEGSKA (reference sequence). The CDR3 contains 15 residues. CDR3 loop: CSAQRGRATPNEQFF. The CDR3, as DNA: TGCAGTGCTCAACGGGGCAGGGCAACACCCAATGAGCAGTTCTTC.